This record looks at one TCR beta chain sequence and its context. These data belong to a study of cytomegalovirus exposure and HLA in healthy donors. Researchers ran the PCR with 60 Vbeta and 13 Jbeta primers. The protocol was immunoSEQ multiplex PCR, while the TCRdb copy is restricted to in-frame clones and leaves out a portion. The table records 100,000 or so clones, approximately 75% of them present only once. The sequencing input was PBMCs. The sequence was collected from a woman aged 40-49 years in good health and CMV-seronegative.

CDR3 sequence (DNA): TGTGCCAGGGGACAGGTTAGCTCCTATAATTCACCCCTCCACTTT. Its translation is CARGQVSSYNSPLHF. V is TRBV11-3 and J is TRBJ1-6; 8 bases align to TRBD1. The CDR3 is 15 amino acids. The germline gives CDR1 SGHNT, CDR2 YENEEA. Trimming removed 9 bases from V and 0 bases from J; junction bases left unmatched: 4.